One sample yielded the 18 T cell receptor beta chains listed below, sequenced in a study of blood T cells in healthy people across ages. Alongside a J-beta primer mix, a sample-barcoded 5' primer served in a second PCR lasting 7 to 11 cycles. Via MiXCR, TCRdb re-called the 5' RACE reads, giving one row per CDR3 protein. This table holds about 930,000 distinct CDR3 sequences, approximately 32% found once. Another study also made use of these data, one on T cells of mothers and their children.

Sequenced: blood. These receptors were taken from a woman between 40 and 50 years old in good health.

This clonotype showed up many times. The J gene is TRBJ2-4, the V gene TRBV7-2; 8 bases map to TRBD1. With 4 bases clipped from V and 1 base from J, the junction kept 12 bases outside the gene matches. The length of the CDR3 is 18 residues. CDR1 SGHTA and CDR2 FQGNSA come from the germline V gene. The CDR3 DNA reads TGTGCCAGCAGCTCAAAGGGGCAGGGGGCTGGGGCCAAAAACATTCAGTACTTC. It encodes CASSSKGQGAGAKNIQYF.

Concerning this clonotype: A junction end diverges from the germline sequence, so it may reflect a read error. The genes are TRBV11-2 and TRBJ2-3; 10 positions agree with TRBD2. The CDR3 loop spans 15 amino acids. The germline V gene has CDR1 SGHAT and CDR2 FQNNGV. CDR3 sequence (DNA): TGTGCCAGCAGCGGGGGACTAGCGCACACAGGTACGCAGTATTTT. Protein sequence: CASSGGLAHTGTQYF.

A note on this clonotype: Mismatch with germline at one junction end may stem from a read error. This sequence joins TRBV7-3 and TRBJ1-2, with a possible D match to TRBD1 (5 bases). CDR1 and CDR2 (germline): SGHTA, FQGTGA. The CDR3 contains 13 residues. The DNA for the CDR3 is TGTGCCAGCAGCCCGGGGCAAAACTATGACTACACCTTC. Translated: CASSPGQNYDYTF.

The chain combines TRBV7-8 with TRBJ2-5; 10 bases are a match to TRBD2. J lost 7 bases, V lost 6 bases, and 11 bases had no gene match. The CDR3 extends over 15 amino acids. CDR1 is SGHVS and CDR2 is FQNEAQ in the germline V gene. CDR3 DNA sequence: TGTGCCAGCAGTCCTAGCGGGGGCCCCCGTGGGACCCAGTACTTC. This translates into CASSPSGGPRGTQYF.

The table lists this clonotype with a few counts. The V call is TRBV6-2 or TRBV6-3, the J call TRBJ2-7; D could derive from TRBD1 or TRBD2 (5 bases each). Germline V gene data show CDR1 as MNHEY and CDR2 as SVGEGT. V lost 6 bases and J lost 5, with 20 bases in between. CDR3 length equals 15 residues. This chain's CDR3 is CASRSKGPPGNEQYF. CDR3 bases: TGTGCCAGCAGGTCGAAGGGACCCCCGGGGAACGAGCAGTACTTC.

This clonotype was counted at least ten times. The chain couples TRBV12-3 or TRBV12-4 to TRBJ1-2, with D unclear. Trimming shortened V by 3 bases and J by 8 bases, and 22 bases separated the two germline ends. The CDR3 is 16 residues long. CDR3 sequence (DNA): TGTGCCAGCAGTTTTAGCGCCACAGTGACCCGGTACGGCTACACCTTC. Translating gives CASSFSATVTRYGYTF.

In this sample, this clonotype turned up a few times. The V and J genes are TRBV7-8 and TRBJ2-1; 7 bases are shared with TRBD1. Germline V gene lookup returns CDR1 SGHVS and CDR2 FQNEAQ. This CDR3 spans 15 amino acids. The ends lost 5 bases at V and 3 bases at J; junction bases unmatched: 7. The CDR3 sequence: CASSPRRGNYNEQFF. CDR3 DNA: TGTGCCAGCAGCCCACGCAGGGGGAACTACAATGAGCAGTTCTTC.

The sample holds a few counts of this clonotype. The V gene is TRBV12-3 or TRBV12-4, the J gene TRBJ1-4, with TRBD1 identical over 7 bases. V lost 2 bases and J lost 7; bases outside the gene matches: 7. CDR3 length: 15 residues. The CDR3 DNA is TGTGCCAGCAGTTTATCGCAGGGGGGGTCTGAAAAACTGTTTTTT. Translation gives CASSLSQGGSEKLFF.

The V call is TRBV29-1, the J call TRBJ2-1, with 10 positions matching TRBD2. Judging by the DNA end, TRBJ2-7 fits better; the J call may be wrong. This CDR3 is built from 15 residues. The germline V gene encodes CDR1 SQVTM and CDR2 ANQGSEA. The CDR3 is CSVELSSGGYNEQYF. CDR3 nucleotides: TGCAGCGTTGAATTATCTAGCGGGGGATACAATGAGCAGTACTTC.

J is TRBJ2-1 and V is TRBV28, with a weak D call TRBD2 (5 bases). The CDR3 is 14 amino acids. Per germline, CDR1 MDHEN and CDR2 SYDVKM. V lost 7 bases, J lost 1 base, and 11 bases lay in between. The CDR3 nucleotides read TGTGCCAGCATACGACGGGGTTCCTACAATGAGCAGTTCTTC. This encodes CASIRRGSYNEQFF.

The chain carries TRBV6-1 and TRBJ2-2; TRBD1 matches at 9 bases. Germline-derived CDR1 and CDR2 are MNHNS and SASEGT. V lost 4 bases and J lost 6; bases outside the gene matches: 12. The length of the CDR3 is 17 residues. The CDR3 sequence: CASSARAGTGRSGELFF. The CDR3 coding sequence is TGTGCCAGCAGTGCCCGTGCTGGGACAGGGAGGTCCGGGGAGCTGTTTTTT.

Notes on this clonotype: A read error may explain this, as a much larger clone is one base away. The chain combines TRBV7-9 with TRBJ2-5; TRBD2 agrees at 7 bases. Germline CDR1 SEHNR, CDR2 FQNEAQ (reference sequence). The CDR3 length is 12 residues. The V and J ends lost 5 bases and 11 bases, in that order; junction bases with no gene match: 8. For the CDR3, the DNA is TGTGCCAGCAGCCCGGGGAGGGTTGAGCAGTACTTC. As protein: CASSPGRVEQYF.

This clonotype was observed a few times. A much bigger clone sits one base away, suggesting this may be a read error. The DNA for the CDR3 is TGCAGTGCTAGGGTTGCTATCGGGGGTTACGAGCAGTACTTC. Amino acid sequence: CSARVAIGGYEQYF. V gene TRBV20-1 combines with J gene TRBJ2-7; D possibly corresponds to TRBD2 (6 bases). The CDR3 length is 14 residues. Germline V gene data show CDR1 as DFQATT and CDR2 as SNEGSKA (reference sequence). Trimming removed 3 bases at V and 4 bases at J, with 16 bases between.

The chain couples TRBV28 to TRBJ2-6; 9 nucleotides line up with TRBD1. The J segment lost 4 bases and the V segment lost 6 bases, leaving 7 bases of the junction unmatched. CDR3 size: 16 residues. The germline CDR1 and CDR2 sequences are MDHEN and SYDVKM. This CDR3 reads CASRDYRGPGANVLTF. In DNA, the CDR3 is TGTGCCAGCAGGGACTACAGGGGGCCCGGGGCCAACGTCCTGACTTTC.

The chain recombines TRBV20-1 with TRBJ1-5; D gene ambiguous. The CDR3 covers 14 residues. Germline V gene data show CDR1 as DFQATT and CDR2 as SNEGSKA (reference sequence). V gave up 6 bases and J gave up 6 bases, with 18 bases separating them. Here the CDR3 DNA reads TGCAGTGCCACACGACCTCCGGGGAGTCAGCCCCAGCATTTT. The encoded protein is CSATRPPGSQPQHF.

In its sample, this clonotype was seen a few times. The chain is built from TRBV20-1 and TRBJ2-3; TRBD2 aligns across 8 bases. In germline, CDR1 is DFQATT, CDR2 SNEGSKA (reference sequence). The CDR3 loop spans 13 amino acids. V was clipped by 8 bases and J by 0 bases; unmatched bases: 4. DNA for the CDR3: TGCAGTACTTCTAGCGGGAGCACAGATACGCAGTATTTT. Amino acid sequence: CSTSSGSTDTQYF.

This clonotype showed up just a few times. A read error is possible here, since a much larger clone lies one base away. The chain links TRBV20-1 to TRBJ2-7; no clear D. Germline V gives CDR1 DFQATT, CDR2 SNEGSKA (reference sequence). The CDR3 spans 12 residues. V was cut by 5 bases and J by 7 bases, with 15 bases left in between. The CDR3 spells CSASSMGYEQYF. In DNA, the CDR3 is TGCAGTGCTTCCTCGATGGGGTATGAGCAGTACTTC.

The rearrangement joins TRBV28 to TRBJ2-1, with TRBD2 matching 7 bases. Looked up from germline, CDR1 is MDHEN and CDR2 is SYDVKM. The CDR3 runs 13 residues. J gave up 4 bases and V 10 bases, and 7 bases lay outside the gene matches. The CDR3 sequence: CAISRTRYNEQFF. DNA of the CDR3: TGTGCCATCTCCCGGACTAGATACAATGAGCAGTTCTTC.